The source of this T cell receptor beta chain is a study of blood T cell repertoires in COVID-19. Study as a whole: Samples taken during acute and convalescent COVID-19 were collected in the United States, Italy and Spain. T cells, B-cell-depleted T cells, or PBMCs provided the cDNA or gDNA that served as material.

This CDR3 is 12 amino acids long. Germline assignment: CDR1 SGHRS and CDR2 YFSETQ. V lost 4 bases, J lost 0 bases, and 5 bases lay in between. As originally analysed: Estimates of nucleated cell counts were drawn from the amplification of reference gene primers. Sequenced by immunoSEQ multiplex PCR; TCRdb stores in-frame clones only, minus some. The V and J calls and clone size were taken over from that table, and D and trimming were inferred from the DNA. The sample shows around 60,000 clones, around 90% of them seen only once. This chain connects TRBV5-1 to TRBJ2-7, with D hard to call. Sample: peripheral blood. This sequence originates from a man in his 60s with active COVID-19. Here the CDR3 DNA reads TGCGCCAGCAGCCTACCCTCCTACGAGCAGTACTTC. Its protein is CASSLPSYEQYF.